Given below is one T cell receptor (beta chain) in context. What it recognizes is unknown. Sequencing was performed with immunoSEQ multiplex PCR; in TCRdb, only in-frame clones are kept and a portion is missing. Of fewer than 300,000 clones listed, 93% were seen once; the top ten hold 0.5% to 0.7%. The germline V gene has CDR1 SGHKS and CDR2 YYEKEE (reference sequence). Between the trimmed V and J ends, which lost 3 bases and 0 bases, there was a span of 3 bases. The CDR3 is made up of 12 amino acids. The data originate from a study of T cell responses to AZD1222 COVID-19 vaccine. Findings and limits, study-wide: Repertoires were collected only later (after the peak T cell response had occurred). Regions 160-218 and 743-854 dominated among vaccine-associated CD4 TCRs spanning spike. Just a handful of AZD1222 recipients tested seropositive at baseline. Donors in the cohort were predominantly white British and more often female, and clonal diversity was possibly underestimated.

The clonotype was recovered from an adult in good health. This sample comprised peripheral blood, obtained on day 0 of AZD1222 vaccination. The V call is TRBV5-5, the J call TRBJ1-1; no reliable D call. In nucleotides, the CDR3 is TGTGCCAGCAGCTCCATGAACACTGAAGCTTTCTTT. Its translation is CASSSMNTEAFF. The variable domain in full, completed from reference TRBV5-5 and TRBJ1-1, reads DAGVTQSPTHLIKTRGQQVTLRCSPISGHKSVSWYQQVLGQGPQFIFQYYEKEERGRGNFPDRFSARQFPNYSSELNVNALLLGDSALYLCASSSMNTEAFFGQGTRLTVV.